This T cell receptor beta chain was recovered during a study of read filtering for tumor transcriptome and immune sequencing. The overall study: IR-seq gave about 4.05 to 11 million TCR reads per sample; RNA-seq gave roughly 75 to 1,400.

This clonotype has at least ten counts. The library was built from roughly 400 ng RNA with molecular barcoded adaptors for alpha/delta and beta/gamma chains. Via MiXCR, TCRdb re-called the reads, giving one row per CDR3 protein. The data hold approximately 65,000 distinct CDR3 sequences, with approximately 13% observed a single time. CDR3 length: 16 residues. The ends lost 4 bases at V and 3 bases at J; junction bases unmatched: 11. Sequences were obtained from a population of CD138-negative cells sorted from bone marrow. The V and J genes are TRBV12-3 or TRBV12-4 and TRBJ2-7, with TRBD2 matching over 8 bases. The TCR was taken from a donor at least 40 years old with multiple myeloma. CDR3 region: CASSYSTSGAHYEQYF. In DNA form, the CDR3 reads TGTGCCAGCAGTTACTCAACTAGCGGAGCACACTACGAGCAGTACTTC.